The 10 T cell receptor beta chains given below trace back to one sample, sequenced in a study of blood T cell repertoires in COVID-19. Data came from immunoSEQ multiplex PCR; TCRdb stores just in-frame clones and leaves some out. The sample shows 95,000 to 150,000 clones, about 84% of them seen only once. The sequenced sample consisted of peripheral blood. These receptors all come from a human donor in a cohort sampled during active COVID-19.

Here the CDR3 reads CSVGRVGGNTEAFF. For the CDR3, the DNA is TGCAGCGTTGGTCGTGTAGGGGGGAACACTGAAGCTTTCTTT. The chain combines TRBV29-1 with TRBJ1-1, with a possible D match to TRBD1 (6 bases). Germline CDR1 and CDR2: SQVTM and ANQGSEA. This CDR3 region has 14 residues. Trimming left V 4 bases short and J 1 base short, with 13 bases between.

V usage is TRBV3-1 (or the pseudogene TRBV3-2) and J usage is TRBJ2-1; 14 bases are a match to TRBD2. The V segment lost 4 bases and the J segment 5 bases; nucleotides outside the gene matches: 4. CDR1 is LGHDT and CDR2 is YNNKEL in the germline V gene (reference sequence). CDR3 length equals 16 residues. The DNA for the CDR3 is TGTGCCAGCAGCCGTGGACTAGCGGGAGGCCACAATGAGCAGTTCTTC. Translating it yields CASSRGLAGGHNEQFF.

The chain joins TRBV30 to TRBJ1-5, with D possibly TRBD1 on 5 matching bases. The length of the CDR3 is 16 residues. V was clipped by 0 bases and J by 3 bases, with 15 bases between them. Germline CDR1 reads GTSNPN; CDR2 reads SVGIG (reference sequence). CDR3 sequence (DNA): TGTGCCTGGAGTGTACTCGGCGGCGGGGCCAATCAGCCCCAGCATTTT. It yields the protein CAWSVLGGGANQPQHF.

The rearrangement links TRBV6-5 to TRBJ1-1, with 8 bases fitting TRBD1. CDR1 MNHEY and CDR2 SVGAGI come from the germline V gene. The CDR3 loop spans 16 amino acids. J gave up 6 bases and V 1 base, and 10 bases lay outside the gene matches. The CDR3 DNA is TGTGCCAGCAGTTACTACGGACAGGGAATTTCGGCTGAAGCTTTCTTT. It is translated as CASSYYGQGISAEAFF.

The V call is TRBV3-1 (or the pseudogene TRBV3-2), the J call TRBJ2-5, with D maybe TRBD2 (5 bases). CDR3 length: 12 amino acids. Germline V gene data show CDR1 as LGHDT and CDR2 as YNNKEL (reference sequence). V was cut by 6 bases and J by 2 bases, with 7 bases left in between. The CDR3 DNA reads TGTGCCAGCAGGGACTTTCAAGAGACCCAGTACTTC. This gives the protein CASRDFQETQYF.

CDR3 loop: CASSSSGGRDTQYF. In DNA, the CDR3 is TGTGCCAGCAGCTCTAGCGGCGGTAGGGATACGCAGTATTTT. The chain has TRBV7-2 and TRBJ2-3, with 7 bases lining up with TRBD2. Looked up from germline, CDR1 is SGHTA and CDR2 is FQGNSA. V lost 4 bases and J lost 6; bases outside the gene matches: 7. This CDR3 comprises 14 residues.

The CDR3 nucleotides read TGTGCCAGCAGCCGACAGGGGGAACGAACTAATGAAAAACTGTTTTTT. Its protein is CASSRQGERTNEKLFF. The chain carries TRBV3-1 (or the pseudogene TRBV3-2) and TRBJ1-4; 9 nucleotides agree with TRBD1. CDR3 length: 16 residues. The junction had 4 bases not matched to a gene; V was cut back by 4 bases and J by 1 base. Germline CDR1 reads LGHDT; CDR2 reads YNNKEL (reference sequence).

This clone appeared once. The V and J genes are TRBV27 and TRBJ1-1; 7 bases agree with TRBD1. The junction had 7 bases not matched to a gene; V was cut back by 3 bases and J by 6 bases. The CDR3 has 14 amino acids. Germline loops: CDR1 MNHEY, CDR2 SMNVEV (reference sequence). In DNA, the CDR3 is TGTGCCAGCAGTTTGGAAACGAGGGGGCCTGAAGCTTTCTTT. This translates into CASSLETRGPEAFF.

The chain is built from TRBV11-2 and TRBJ2-2; D possibly corresponds to TRBD1 (6 bases). The CDR3 loop spans 15 amino acids. Trimming shortened V by 7 bases and J by 0 bases, and 12 bases separated the two germline ends. The germline V gene encodes CDR1 SGHAT and CDR2 FQNNGV. The CDR3 bases are TGTGCCAGCACCCTAGACAGGACGAACACCGGGGAGCTGTTTTTT. Translating gives CASTLDRTNTGELFF.

The chain uses TRBV2 and TRBJ2-7, with 7 bases lining up with TRBD2. This CDR3 is 17 amino acids long. The germline V gene encodes CDR1 SNHLY and CDR2 FYNNEI. Unmatched junction bases numbered 12, after V lost 3 bases and J lost 1 base. The CDR3 sequence is CASSDFLSGKYSYEQYF. In nucleotides, the CDR3 is TGTGCCAGCAGTGATTTTTTGAGCGGGAAATATTCCTACGAGCAGTACTTC. Based on the CDR3 plus reference TRBV2 and TRBJ2-7, the full variable domain is EPEVTQTPSHQVTQMGQEVILRCVPISNHLYFYWYRQILGQKVEFLVSFYNNEISEKSEIFDDQFSVERPDGSNFTLKIRSTKLEDSAMYFCASSDFLSGKYSYEQYFGPGTRLTVT.